The 22 T cell receptor beta chains given below trace back to one sample, sequenced in a study of blood T cell repertoires in COVID-19 (dated by TCRdb to the early 2020s). The library was generated by the immunoSEQ multiplex PCR assay. Drawn from immuneACCESS, this table holds only the in-frame rearrangements with V and J called that TCRdb kept. Clones are partly lost; checked studies trace under half to an unresolved V gene and leave the rest unexplained. The sample table lists 200,000 to 250,000 clones, 70% to 90% of them with a count of one. The ten biggest clones cover more than 10% of the sample. The sequencing input was PBMCs or T cells enriched from blood (not recorded which). All receptors derive from a man aged 25 to 40 who had recovered from COVID-19.

The rearrangement joins TRBV19 to TRBJ1-2; D not certain. The CDR3 extends over 12 amino acids. Germline CDR1 reads LNHDA; CDR2 reads SQIVND (reference sequence). Trimming removed 4 bases from V and 4 bases from J, with 7 bases in between. The CDR3: CASSTQVYGYTF. The CDR3 bases are TGTGCCAGTAGTACGCAGGTCTATGGCTACACCTTC.

This clone has more than one count but fewer than ten. The CDR3 nucleotides read TGTGCCAGTAGTGATCGGGGGACCTGGGATACGCAGTATTTT. It translates to CASSDRGTWDTQYF. V gene TRBV19 combines with J gene TRBJ2-3; a possible D gene is TRBD2 (6 bases). CDR1 LNHDA and CDR2 SQIVND come from the germline V gene (reference sequence). V shed 5 bases and J shed 6 bases, with 15 bases lying between them. The CDR3 is made up of 14 amino acids.

The genes are TRBV5-6 and TRBJ1-5, with D maybe TRBD1 (6 bases). The V gene lost 0 bases and the J gene lost 3 bases, with 10 bases spanning the gap. Germline V lookup: CDR1 SGHDT, CDR2 YYEEEE. The CDR3 contains 15 residues. The DNA for the CDR3 is TGTGCCAGCAGCTTGGGGACAGTCTTCAATCAGCCCCAGCATTTT. It yields the protein CASSLGTVFNQPQHF.

Sample share makes this clone medium-sized. This rearrangement joins TRBV10-1 to TRBJ1-1; 9 bases map to TRBD1. The CDR3 is made up of 13 amino acids. The V gene end was trimmed by 6 bases and the J gene end by 4 bases; junction bases not matched to a gene: 3. Germline CDR1 is WNHNN and CDR2 is SYGVQD (reference sequence). CDR3 DNA: TGCGCCAGCAGCCGGGACAGGGTCACTGAAGCTTTCTTT. Protein: CASSRDRVTEAFF.

V and J are TRBV18 and TRBJ2-1; D is undetermined. V was pared by 1 base and J by 7 bases, with 5 bases between. Looked up from germline, CDR1 is KGHSH and CDR2 is LQKENI. The CDR3 is 12 amino acids. CDR3 DNA sequence: TGTGCCAGCTCACCACAGAGGAATGAGCAGTTCTTC. Translating gives CASSPQRNEQFF.

The rearrangement uses TRBV28 and TRBJ2-3; TRBD2 agrees at 9 bases. V trimming: 2 bases; J trimming: 4 bases; junction bases outside the gene matches: 4. The CDR3 length is 15 residues. Germline-derived CDR1 and CDR2 are MDHEN and SYDVKM. The CDR3 loop reads CASSLLAGPPDTQYF. CDR3 nucleotides: TGTGCCAGCAGTTTACTAGCGGGGCCCCCAGATACGCAGTATTTT.

This chain uses TRBV2 with TRBJ2-1, with D possibly matching TRBD2 (6 bases). The CDR3 length is 19 residues. Germline-derived CDR1 and CDR2 are SNHLY and FYNNEI. Trimming pared 7 bases from V and 4 bases from J, leaving 29 bases between. CDR3 DNA sequence: TGTGCCAGCACAAGCGGGTCCACAACTTTGTTTAAGGTGTACAATGAGCAGTTCTTC. As protein: CASTSGSTTLFKVYNEQFF.

The V gene is TRBV5-1, the J gene TRBJ2-3, with 12 positions matching TRBD2. Germline loops: CDR1 SGHRS, CDR2 YFSETQ. Trimming took 0 bases from V and 5 from J; bases not matched to a gene: 4. This CDR3 is 16 amino acids long. CDR3 sequence (DNA): TGCGCCAGCAGCTTGGCTCTAGCGGGGGGGCAAGATACGCAGTATTTT. It yields the protein CASSLALAGGQDTQYF.

The table lists this clone with a count of one. The chain couples TRBV7-2 to TRBJ1-3; D may be TRBD1 (6 bases). With 4 bases removed from V and 1 base from J, the gap between germline ends came to 14 bases. The CDR3 length is 16 residues. Germline CDR1 and CDR2: SGHTA and FQGNSA. The CDR3 region is CASSSHRTGSGNTIYF. The CDR3 region has the DNA TGTGCCAGCAGCTCGCACAGAACAGGGTCTGGAAACACCATATATTTT. Supplemented by reference TRBV7-2 and TRBJ1-3, the full variable domain reads GAGVSQSPSNKVTEKGKDVELRCDPISGHTALYWYRQSLGQGLEFLIYFQGNSAPDKSGLPSDRFSAERTGGSVSTLTIQRTQQEDSAVYLCASSSHRTGSGNTIYFGEGSWLTVV.

The chain combines TRBV7-2 with TRBJ1-1; the match to TRBD1 covers 8 bases. V shed 1 base, J shed 1 base, and the junction held 8 bases outside the gene matches. Germline V gives CDR1 SGHTA, CDR2 FQGNSA. The CDR3 runs 17 residues. CDR3 sequence reads: CASSLGAAGGTNTEAFF. CDR3 bases: TGTGCCAGCAGCTTAGGGGCGGCAGGGGGCACGAACACTGAAGCTTTCTTT. Filled out from reference TRBV7-2 and TRBJ1-1, the complete variable domain reads GAGVSQSPSNKVTEKGKDVELRCDPISGHTALYWYRQSLGQGLEFLIYFQGNSAPDKSGLPSDRFSAERTGGSVSTLTIQRTQQEDSAVYLCASSLGAAGGTNTEAFFGQGTRLTVV.

The chain uses TRBV19 and TRBJ2-7, with TRBD2 identical over 14 bases. CDR3 length: 15 residues. The V segment lost 4 bases and the J segment 2 bases; nucleotides outside the gene matches: 1. The germline V gene has CDR1 LNHDA and CDR2 SQIVND (reference sequence). CDR3 bases: TGTGCCAGTAGTACGACTAGCGGGGGGGCCTACGAGCAGTACTTC. It translates to CASSTTSGGAYEQYF.

This sequence joins TRBV4-1 and TRBJ1-4, with D hard to call. V was pared by 1 base and J by 0 bases, with 12 bases between. The CDR3 runs 17 residues. Germline V gene lookup returns CDR1 MGHRA and CDR2 YSYEKL. The CDR3 bases are TGCGCCAGCAGCCAAGCGGGTCGCTCCACAACTAATGAAAAACTGTTTTTT. Protein sequence: CASSQAGRSTTNEKLFF.

The chain joins TRBV25-1 to TRBJ2-7; a weak D match, TRBD2 (5 bases). The CDR3 totals 13 residues. The V end lost 3 bases, the J end lost 2 bases, and 8 bases lay between the germline ends. The V gene's germline CDR1 is MGHDK and CDR2 SYGVNS. In DNA, the CDR3 is TGTGCCAGCAGTGATTCGGGGACCTACGAGCAGTACTTC. Translating it yields CASSDSGTYEQYF.

The V call is TRBV28, the J call TRBJ1-1; no clear D. Germline V gives CDR1 MDHEN, CDR2 SYDVKM. With 5 bases removed from V and 7 bases from J, the gap between germline ends came to 11 bases. The CDR3 length is 12 residues. The CDR3 DNA reads as TGTGCCAGCAGTCCTCCCCGAGTTGAAGCTTTCTTT. As protein: CASSPPRVEAFF.

The chain links TRBV30 to TRBJ2-1, with D maybe TRBD1 (5 bases). Germline-derived CDR1 and CDR2 are GTSNPN and SVGIG (reference sequence). The CDR3 is 15 residues long. Trimming left V 6 bases short and J 1 base short, with 16 bases between. This chain's CDR3 is CACPTVVGSYNEQFF. CDR3 coding DNA: TGTGCCTGCCCGACAGTGGTTGGGTCCTACAATGAGCAGTTCTTC.

The V gene is TRBV6-5, the J gene TRBJ1-2, with TRBD1 as a possible D gene (6 bases). The CDR3 has 14 amino acids. V was shortened by 6 bases and J by 4 bases, with 15 bases between the two germline ends. Germline V lookup: CDR1 MNHEY, CDR2 SVGAGI. The CDR3 loop is CASSSGQSTYGYTF. The CDR3 bases are TGTGCCAGCAGCTCGGGACAATCGACCTATGGCTACACCTTC.

This chain links TRBV24-1 with TRBJ2-1, with TRBD2 matching 7 bases. The CDR3 consists of 14 residues. Unmatched junction bases numbered 8, after V lost 5 bases and J lost 8 bases. The germline V gene encodes CDR1 KGHDR and CDR2 SFDVKD. The chain's CDR3 is CATSGGGGGYEQFF. The DNA of the CDR3 is TGTGCCACCAGTGGGGGCGGGGGAGGGTATGAGCAGTTCTTC.

Notes on this clone: The junction shows a germline mismatch at one end, possibly a read error. This rearrangement joins TRBV11-2 to TRBJ2-7, with D maybe TRBD1 (5 bases). The CDR3 totals 13 residues. The germline V gene encodes CDR1 SGHAT and CDR2 FQNNGV. The CDR3 DNA reads TGTGCCAGCAGCTTAGACAGGGTAGCCCTAATAAGATTC. Translating it yields CASSLDRVALIRF.

This chain joins TRBV11-2 and TRBJ1-5, with D possibly being TRBD1 (6 bases). Trimming left V 2 bases short and J 6 bases short, with 11 bases between. The CDR3 contains 14 residues. Germline CDR1 is SGHAT and CDR2 is FQNNGV. The CDR3 nucleotides read TGTGCCAGCAGCTTAAGGGCAGGGGCTCAGCCCCAGCATTTT. Its protein product is CASSLRAGAQPQHF.

The rearrangement uses TRBV4-3 and TRBJ2-2, with TRBD2 identical over 16 bases. Trimming removed 4 bases from V and 6 bases from J; junction bases left unmatched: 2. The CDR3 sequence is 16 residues long. Looked up from germline, CDR1 is LGHNA and CDR2 is YSLEER. The CDR3: CASSPGTSGGAGELFF. The CDR3 bases are TGCGCCAGCAGCCCCGGGACTAGCGGGGGGGCCGGGGAGCTGTTTTTT.

This chain joins TRBV5-1 and TRBJ1-1, with 7 bases that match TRBD1. CDR3 size: 14 residues. The ends lost 4 bases at V and 1 base at J; junction bases unmatched: 4. CDR1 and CDR2 (germline): SGHRS, YFSETQ. CDR3 nucleotide sequence: TGCGCCAGCAGCAGGGACAGCACGAACACTGAAGCTTTCTTT. Residues: CASSRDSTNTEAFF.

The J gene is TRBJ1-3, the V gene TRBV13; TRBD1 matches 9 bases. The CDR3 totals 19 residues. Trimming took 8 bases from V and 0 from J; bases not matched to a gene: 17. CDR1 and CDR2 (germline): PRHDT, FYEKMQ (reference sequence). The CDR3 protein is CASGGSGTGKSYSGNTIYF. As DNA, the CDR3 is TGTGCCAGCGGAGGGTCTGGGACAGGGAAATCCTACTCTGGAAACACCATATATTTT.